This T cell receptor (beta chain) was sequenced during a study of T-cell reconstitution after alpha-beta-depleted transplantation in children. Study-level findings and limits: T-cell numbers and diversity, one year after transplant, stemmed largely from T cells that were newly produced.

Trimming shortened V by 3 bases and J by 0 bases, and 26 bases separated the two germline ends. Looked up from germline, CDR1 is SGHTA and CDR2 is FQGNSA. The CDR3 has 20 residues. This clonotype was observed at least ten times. Its antigen is as yet unknown. Preparation of the TCRbeta library was carried out with unique molecular identifiers. TCRdb redid the calling of the PCR reads with MiXCR, one entry per CDR3 protein. Among 200,000 to 300,000 distinct CDR3 sequences listed, about 26% were seen once. The rearrangement joins TRBV7-2 to TRBJ1-1; D possibly corresponds to TRBD1 (6 bases). This receptor was taken from a girl aged 2-10 years with Fanconi anemia, due to receive a stem cell transplant. This sample comprised PBMCs, obtained before TCRalphabeta/CD19-depleted stem cell transplant. The CDR3 sequence: CASSFFADTGRGGMNTEAFF. CDR3 nucleotides: TGTGCCAGCAGCTTCTTCGCTGATACCGGCAGGGGAGGAATGAACACTGAAGCTTTCTTT.